This T cell receptor beta chain was identified during a study of blood T cell repertoires in COVID-19. Germline CDR1 reads SEHNR; CDR2 reads FQNEAQ (reference sequence). The ends were cut back, 1 base at V and 6 bases at J, with 10 bases in the middle. This CDR3 is built from 14 residues. Original data processing: It was from reference gene primer amplification that nucleated cell counts were estimated. Here immunoSEQ multiplex PCR was the method, and the copy in TCRdb shows in-frame clones only, minus some. Clone size and the V and J calls come from that table; the DNA yielded D and trimming. The data contain approximately 130,000 clones, around 87% of them singletons.

The V gene is TRBV7-9, the J gene TRBJ1-3; D remains unclear. The sample was peripheral blood. The source of this sequence is a woman aged 45-60 years who had recovered from COVID-19. CDR3 DNA sequence: TGTGCCAGCAGCTTAGGTGGAGGAACAAACACCATATATTTT. Its translation: CASSLGGGTNTIYF.